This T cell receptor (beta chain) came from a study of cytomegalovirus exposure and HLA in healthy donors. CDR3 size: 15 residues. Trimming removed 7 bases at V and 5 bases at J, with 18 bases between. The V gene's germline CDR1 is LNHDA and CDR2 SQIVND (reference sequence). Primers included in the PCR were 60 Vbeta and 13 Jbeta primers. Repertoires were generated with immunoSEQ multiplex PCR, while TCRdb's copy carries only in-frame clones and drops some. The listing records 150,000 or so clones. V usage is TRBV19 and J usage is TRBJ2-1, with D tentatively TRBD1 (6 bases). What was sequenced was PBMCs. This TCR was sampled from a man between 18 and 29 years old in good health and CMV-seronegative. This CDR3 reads CASTENPGHDNEQFF. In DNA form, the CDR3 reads TGTGCCAGTACCGAGAATCCGGGACACGACAATGAGCAGTTCTTC.